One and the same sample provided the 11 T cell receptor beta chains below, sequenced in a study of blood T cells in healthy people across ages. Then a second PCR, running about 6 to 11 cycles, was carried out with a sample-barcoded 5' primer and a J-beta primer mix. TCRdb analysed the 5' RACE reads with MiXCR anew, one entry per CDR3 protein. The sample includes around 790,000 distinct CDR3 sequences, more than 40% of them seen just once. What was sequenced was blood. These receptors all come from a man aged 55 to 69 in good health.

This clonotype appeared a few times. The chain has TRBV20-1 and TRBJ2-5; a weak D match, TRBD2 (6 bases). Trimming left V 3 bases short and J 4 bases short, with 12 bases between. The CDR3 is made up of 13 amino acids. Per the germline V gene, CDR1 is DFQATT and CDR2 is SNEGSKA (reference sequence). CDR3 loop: CSARVGGSETQYF. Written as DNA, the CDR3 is TGCAGTGCTAGGGTGGGGGGATCAGAGACCCAGTACTTC.

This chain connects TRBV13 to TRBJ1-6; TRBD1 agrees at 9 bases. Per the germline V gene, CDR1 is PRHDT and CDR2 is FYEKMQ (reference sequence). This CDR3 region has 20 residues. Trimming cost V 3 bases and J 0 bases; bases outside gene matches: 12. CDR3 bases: TGTGCCAGCAGCTTTGCTGGGACAGGGTCCCTTCTCTCCTATAATTCACCCCTCCACTTT. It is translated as CASSFAGTGSLLSYNSPLHF.

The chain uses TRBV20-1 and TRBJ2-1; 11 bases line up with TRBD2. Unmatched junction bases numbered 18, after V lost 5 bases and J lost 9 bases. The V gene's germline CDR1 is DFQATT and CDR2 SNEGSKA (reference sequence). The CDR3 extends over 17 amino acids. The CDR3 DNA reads TGCAGTGCTCCAACTAGCGGGGGCTGGGGTTTCTCCGGTGAGCAGTTCTTC. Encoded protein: CSAPTSGGWGFSGEQFF.

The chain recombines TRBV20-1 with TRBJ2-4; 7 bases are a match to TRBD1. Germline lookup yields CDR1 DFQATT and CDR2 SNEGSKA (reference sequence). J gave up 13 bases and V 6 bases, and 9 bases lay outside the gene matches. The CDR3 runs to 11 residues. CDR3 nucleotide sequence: TGCAGTGCAAGGGGACAGAGGGAGCAGTACTTC. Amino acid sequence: CSARGQREQYF.

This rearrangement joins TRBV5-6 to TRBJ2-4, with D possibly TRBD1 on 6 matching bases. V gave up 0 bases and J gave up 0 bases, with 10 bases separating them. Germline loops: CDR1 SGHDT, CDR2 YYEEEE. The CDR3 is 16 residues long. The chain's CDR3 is CASSLGGQVAKNIQYF. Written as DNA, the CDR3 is TGTGCCAGCAGCTTGGGGGGGCAAGTAGCCAAAAACATTCAGTACTTC.

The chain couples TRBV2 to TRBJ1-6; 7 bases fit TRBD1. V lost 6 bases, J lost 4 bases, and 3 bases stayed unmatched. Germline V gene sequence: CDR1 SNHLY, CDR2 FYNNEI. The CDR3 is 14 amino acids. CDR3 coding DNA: TGTGCCAGCAGCGACAGGGAATATAATTCACCCCTCCACTTT. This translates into CASSDREYNSPLHF.

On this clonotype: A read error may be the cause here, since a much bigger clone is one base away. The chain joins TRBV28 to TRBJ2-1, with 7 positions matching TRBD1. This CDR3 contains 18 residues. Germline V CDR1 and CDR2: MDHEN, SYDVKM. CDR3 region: CASSLPSGGQLAYNGQFF. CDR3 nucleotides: TGTGCCAGCAGTCTCCCCTCAGGGGGTCAATTGGCCTACAATGGGCAGTTCTTC.

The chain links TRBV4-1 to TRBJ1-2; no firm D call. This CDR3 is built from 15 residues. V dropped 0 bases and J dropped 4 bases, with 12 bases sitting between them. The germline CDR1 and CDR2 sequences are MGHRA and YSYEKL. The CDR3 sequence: CASSQDGYASYGYTF. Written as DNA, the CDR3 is TGCGCCAGCAGCCAAGACGGCTACGCAAGCTATGGCTACACCTTC.

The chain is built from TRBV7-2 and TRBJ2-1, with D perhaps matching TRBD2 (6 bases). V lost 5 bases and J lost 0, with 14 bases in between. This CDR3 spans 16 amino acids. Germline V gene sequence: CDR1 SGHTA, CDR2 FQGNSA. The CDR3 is CASSIKGRRSYNEQFF. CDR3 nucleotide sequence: TGTGCCAGCAGCATTAAAGGGAGGCGCTCCTACAATGAGCAGTTCTTC. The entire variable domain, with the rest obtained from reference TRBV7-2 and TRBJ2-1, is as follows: GAGVSQSPSNKVTEKGKDVELRCDPISGHTALYWYRQSLGQGLEFLIYFQGNSAPDKSGLPSDRFSAERTGGSVSTLTIQRTQQEDSAVYLCASSIKGRRSYNEQFFGPGTRLTVL.

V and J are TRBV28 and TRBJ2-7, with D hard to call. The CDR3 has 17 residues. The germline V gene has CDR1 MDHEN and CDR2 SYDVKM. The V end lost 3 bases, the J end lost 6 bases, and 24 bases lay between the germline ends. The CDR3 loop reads CASSLRWVSVENGEQYF. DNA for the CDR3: TGTGCCAGCAGTTTGAGGTGGGTTTCGGTGGAGAATGGCGAGCAGTACTTC.

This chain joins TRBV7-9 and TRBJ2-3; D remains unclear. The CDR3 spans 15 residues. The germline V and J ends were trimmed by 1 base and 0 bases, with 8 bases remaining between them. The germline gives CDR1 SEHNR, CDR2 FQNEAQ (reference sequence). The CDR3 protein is CASSLVLLSTDTQYF. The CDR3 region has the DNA TGTGCCAGCAGCTTAGTCCTCTTAAGCACAGATACGCAGTATTTT.